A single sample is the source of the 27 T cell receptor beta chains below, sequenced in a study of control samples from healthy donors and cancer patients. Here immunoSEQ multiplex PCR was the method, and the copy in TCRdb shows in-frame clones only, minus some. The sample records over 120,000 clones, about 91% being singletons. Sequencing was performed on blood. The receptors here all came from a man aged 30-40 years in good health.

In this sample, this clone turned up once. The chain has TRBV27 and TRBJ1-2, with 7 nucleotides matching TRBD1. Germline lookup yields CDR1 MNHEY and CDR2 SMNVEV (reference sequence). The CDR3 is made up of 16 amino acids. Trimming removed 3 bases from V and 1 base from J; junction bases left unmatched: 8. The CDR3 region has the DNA TGTGCCAGCAGTTTTGAGGGGGCAGTGGGTAACTATGGCTACACCTTC. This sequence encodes CASSFEGAVGNYGYTF.

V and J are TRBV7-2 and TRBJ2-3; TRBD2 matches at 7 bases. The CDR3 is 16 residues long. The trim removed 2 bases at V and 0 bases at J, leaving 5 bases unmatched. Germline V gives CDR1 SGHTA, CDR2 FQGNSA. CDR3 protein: CASSLRSGVSTDTQYF. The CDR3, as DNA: TGTGCCAGCAGCTTAAGAAGCGGGGTGAGCACAGATACGCAGTATTTT. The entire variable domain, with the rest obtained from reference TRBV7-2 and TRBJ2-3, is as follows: GAGVSQSPSNKVTEKGKDVELRCDPISGHTALYWYRQSLGQGLEFLIYFQGNSAPDKSGLPSDRFSAERTGGSVSTLTIQRTQQEDSAVYLCASSLRSGVSTDTQYFGPGTRLTVL.

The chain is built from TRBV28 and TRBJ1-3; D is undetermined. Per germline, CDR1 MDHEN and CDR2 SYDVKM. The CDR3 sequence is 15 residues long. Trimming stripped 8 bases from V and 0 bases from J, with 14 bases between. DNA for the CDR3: TGTGCCAGCCGCCGGGGAGCCGCCTCTGGAAACACCATATATTTT. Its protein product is CASRRGAASGNTIYF.

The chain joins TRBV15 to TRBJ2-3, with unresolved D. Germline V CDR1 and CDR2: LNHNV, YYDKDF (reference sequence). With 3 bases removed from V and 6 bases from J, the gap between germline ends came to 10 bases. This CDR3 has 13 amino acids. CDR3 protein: CATSSPIRDTQYF. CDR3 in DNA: TGTGCCACCAGCAGTCCAATCCGGGATACGCAGTATTTT.

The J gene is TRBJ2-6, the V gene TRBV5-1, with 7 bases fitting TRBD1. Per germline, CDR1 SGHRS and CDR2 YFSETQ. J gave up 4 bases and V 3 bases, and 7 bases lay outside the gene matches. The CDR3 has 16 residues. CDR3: CASSSGQFSGANVLTF. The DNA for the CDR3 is TGCGCCAGCAGCTCGGGACAGTTTTCCGGGGCCAACGTCCTGACTTTC.

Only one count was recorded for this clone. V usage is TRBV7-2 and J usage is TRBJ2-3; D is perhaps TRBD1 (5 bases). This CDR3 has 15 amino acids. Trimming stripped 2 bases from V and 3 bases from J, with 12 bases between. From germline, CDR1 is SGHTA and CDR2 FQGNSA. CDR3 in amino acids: CASSLRGYETDTQYF. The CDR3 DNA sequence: TGTGCCAGCAGCTTAAGGGGATATGAGACAGATACGCAGTATTTT.

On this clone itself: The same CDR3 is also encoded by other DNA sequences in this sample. CDR3 region: CASRLHEGPLSYEQYF. The CDR3 coding sequence is TGTGCCAGCAGACTACATGAGGGGCCCCTCTCCTACGAGCAGTACTTC. The V and J genes are TRBV5-5 and TRBJ2-7; the D gene could be TRBD1 or TRBD2 (5 bases each). Per the germline V gene, CDR1 is SGHKS and CDR2 is YYEKEE (reference sequence). This CDR3 is built from 16 residues. V lost 5 bases and J lost 0, with 18 bases in between. Supplemented by reference TRBV5-5 and TRBJ2-7, the full variable domain reads DAGVTQSPTHLIKTRGQQVTLRCSPISGHKSVSWYQQVLGQGPQFIFQYYEKEERGRGNFPDRFSARQFPNYSSELNVNALLLGDSALYLCASRLHEGPLSYEQYFGPGTRLTVT.

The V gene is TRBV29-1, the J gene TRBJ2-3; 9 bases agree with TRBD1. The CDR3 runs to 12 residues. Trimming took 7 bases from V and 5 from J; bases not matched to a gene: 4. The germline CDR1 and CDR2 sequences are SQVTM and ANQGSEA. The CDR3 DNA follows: TGCAGCGGAACAGGGGGCAAAGATACGCAGTATTTT. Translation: CSGTGGKDTQYF.

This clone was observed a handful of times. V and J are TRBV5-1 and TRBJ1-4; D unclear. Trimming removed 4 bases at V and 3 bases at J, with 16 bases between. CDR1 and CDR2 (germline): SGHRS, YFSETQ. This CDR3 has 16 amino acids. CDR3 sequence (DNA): TGCGCCAGCAGCCCCGGTACGAGGGTTTCTAATGAAAAACTGTTTTTT. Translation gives CASSPGTRVSNEKLFF.

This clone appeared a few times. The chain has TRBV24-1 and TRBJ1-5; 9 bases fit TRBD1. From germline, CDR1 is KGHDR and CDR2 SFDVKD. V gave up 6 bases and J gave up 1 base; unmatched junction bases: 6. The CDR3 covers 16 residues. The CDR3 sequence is CATSSKGQGSNQPQHF. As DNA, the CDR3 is TGTGCCACCAGTTCTAAGGGACAGGGAAGCAATCAGCCCCAGCATTTT.

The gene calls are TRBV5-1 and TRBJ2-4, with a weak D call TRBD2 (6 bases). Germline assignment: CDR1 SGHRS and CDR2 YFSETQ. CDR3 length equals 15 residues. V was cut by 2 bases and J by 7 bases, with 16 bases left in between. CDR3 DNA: TGCGCCAGCAGCTTATACGCCGGGACTGGTAACATTCAGTACTTC. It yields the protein CASSLYAGTGNIQYF.

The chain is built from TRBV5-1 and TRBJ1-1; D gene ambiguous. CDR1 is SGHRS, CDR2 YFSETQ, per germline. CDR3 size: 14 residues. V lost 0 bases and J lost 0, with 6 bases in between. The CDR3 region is CASSLGGLNTEAFF. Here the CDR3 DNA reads TGCGCCAGCAGCTTGGGGGGTTTGAACACTGAAGCTTTCTTT. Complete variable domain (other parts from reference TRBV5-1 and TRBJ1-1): KAGVTQTPRYLIKTRGQQVTLSCSPISGHRSVSWYQQTPGQGLQFLFEYFSETQRNKGNFPGRFSGRQFSNSRSEMNVSTLELGDSALYLCASSLGGLNTEAFFGQGTRLTVV.

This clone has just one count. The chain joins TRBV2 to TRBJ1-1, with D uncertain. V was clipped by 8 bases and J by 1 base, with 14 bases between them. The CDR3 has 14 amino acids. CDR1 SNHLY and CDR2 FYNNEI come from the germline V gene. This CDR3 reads CASFSSHSNTEAFF. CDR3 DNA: TGTGCCAGCTTCTCCAGTCATTCGAACACTGAAGCTTTCTTT.

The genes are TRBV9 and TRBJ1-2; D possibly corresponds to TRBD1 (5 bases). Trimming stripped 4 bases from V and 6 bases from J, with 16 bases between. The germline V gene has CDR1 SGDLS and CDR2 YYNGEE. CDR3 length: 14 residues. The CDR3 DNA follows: TGTGCCAGCAGCCCGAGCGGGGGGAGGGATGGCTACACCTTC. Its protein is CASSPSGGRDGYTF.

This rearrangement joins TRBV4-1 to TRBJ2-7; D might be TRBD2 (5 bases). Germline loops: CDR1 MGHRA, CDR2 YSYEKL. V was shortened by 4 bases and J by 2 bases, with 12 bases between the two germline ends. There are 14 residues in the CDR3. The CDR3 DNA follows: TGCGCCAGCAGCCCCGGGGTAACAGCCTACGAGCAGTACTTC. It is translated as CASSPGVTAYEQYF.

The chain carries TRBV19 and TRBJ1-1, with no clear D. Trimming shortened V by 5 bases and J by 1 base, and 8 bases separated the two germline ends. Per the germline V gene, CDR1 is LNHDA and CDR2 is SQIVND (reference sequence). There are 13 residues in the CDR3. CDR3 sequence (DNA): TGTGCCAGTAGTGAACTACAGAACACTGAAGCTTTCTTT. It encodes CASSELQNTEAFF.

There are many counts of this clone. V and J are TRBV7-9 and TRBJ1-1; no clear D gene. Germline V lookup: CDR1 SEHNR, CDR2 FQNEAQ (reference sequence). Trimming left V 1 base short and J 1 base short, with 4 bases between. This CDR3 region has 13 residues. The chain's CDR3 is CASSLDKNTEAFF. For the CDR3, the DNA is TGTGCCAGCAGCTTAGACAAGAACACTGAAGCTTTCTTT. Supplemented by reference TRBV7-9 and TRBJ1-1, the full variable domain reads DTGVSQNPRHKITKRGQNVTFRCDPISEHNRLYWYRQTLGQGPEFLTYFQNEAQLEKSRLLSDRFSAERPKGSFSTLEIQRTEQGDSAMYLCASSLDKNTEAFFGQGTRLTVV.

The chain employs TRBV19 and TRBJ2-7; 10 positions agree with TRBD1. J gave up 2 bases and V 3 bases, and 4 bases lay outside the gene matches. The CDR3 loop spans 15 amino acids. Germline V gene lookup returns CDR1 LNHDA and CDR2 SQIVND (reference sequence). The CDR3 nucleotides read TGTGCCAGTAGTATTGGGGACAGGGGCCCCTACGAGCAGTACTTC. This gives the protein CASSIGDRGPYEQYF.

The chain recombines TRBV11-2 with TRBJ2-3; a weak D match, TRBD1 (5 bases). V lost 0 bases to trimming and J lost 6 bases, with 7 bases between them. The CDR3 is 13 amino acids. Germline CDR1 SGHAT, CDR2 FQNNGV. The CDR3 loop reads CASSLDRADTQYF. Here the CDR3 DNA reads TGTGCCAGCAGCTTAGACAGGGCGGATACGCAGTATTTT. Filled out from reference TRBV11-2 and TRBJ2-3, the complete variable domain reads EAGVAQSPRYKIIEKRQSVAFWCNPISGHATLYWYQQILGQGPKLLIQFQNNGVVDDSQLPKDRFSAERLKGVDSTLKIQPAKLEDSAVYLCASSLDRADTQYFGPGTRLTVL.

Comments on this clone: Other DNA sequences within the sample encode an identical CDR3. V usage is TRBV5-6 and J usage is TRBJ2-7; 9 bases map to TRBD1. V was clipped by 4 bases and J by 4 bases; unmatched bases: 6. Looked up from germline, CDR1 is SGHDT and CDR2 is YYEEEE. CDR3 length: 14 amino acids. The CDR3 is CASSPGTGSYEQYF. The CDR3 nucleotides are TGTGCCAGCAGCCCCGGGACAGGGTCTTACGAGCAGTACTTC.

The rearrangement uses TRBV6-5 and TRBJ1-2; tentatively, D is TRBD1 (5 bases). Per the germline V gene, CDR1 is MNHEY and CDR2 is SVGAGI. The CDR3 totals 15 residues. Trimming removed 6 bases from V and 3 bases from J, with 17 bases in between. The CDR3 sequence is CASREFGAIDYGYTF. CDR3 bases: TGTGCCAGCAGGGAGTTCGGGGCGATCGACTATGGCTACACCTTC.

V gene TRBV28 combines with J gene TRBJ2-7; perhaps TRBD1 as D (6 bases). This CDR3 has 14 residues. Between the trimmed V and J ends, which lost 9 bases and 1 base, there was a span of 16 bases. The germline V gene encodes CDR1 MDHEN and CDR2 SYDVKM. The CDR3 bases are TGTGCCAGTCTCCAAGGGGGACCGTCCTACGAGCAGTACTTC. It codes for CASLQGGPSYEQYF.

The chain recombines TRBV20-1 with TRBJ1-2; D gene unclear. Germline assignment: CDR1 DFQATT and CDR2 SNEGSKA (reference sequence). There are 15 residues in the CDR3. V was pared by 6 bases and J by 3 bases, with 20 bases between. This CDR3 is CSASTHLQGDYGYTF. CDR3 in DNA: TGCAGTGCCAGTACTCATTTACAAGGAGACTATGGCTACACCTTC.

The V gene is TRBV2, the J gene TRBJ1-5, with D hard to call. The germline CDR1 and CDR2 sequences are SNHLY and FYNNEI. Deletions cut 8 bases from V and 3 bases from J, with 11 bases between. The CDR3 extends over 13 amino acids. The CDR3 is CASLGYTNQPQHF. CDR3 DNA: TGTGCCAGCCTTGGATATACCAATCAGCCCCAGCATTTT.

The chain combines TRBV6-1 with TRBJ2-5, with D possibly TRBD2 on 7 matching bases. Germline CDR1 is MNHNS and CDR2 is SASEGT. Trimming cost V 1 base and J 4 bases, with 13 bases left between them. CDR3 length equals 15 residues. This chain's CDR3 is CASSEDPGGRETQYF. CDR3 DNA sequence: TGTGCCAGCAGTGAAGATCCGGGGGGCCGAGAGACCCAGTACTTC.

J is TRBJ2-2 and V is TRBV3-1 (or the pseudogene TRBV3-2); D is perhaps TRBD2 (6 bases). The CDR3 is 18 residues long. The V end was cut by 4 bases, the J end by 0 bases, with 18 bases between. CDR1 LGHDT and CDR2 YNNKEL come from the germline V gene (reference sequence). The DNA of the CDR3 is TGTGCCAGCAGCCCCTTTAGCGGTACTCCCGCGAACACCGGGGAGCTGTTTTTT. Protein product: CASSPFSGTPANTGELFF.

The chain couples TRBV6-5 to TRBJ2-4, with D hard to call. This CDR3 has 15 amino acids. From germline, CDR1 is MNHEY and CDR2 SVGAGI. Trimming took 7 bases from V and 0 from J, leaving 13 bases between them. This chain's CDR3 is CASTFRRLAKNIQYF. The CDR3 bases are TGTGCCAGCACGTTCCGAAGACTAGCCAAAAACATTCAGTACTTC.